This T cell receptor (beta chain) was recorded in a study of shared clonotypes between healthy human individuals. The method was immunoSEQ multiplex PCR; TCRdb's version includes in-frame clones alone and lacks a portion of them. The table lists some 2,500,000 clones, roughly 92% of them singletons. This CDR3 has 15 residues. Germline CDR1 and CDR2: SGHRS and YFSETQ. V gave up 4 bases and J gave up 4 bases, with 17 bases separating them. This receptor was obtained from a man aged 18 to 30 in good health. Some clones in this sample may be carry-over from other donors' samples. This rearrangement joins TRBV5-1 to TRBJ1-1; D unclear. The source material was naive CD4+ T cells from PBMCs. Subset reported: CD45RA+ positively selected. The CDR3 DNA is TGCGCCAGCAGCCGGGTTGGAGGTGTGAGCACTGAAGCTTTCTTT. Its protein is CASSRVGGVSTEAFF.